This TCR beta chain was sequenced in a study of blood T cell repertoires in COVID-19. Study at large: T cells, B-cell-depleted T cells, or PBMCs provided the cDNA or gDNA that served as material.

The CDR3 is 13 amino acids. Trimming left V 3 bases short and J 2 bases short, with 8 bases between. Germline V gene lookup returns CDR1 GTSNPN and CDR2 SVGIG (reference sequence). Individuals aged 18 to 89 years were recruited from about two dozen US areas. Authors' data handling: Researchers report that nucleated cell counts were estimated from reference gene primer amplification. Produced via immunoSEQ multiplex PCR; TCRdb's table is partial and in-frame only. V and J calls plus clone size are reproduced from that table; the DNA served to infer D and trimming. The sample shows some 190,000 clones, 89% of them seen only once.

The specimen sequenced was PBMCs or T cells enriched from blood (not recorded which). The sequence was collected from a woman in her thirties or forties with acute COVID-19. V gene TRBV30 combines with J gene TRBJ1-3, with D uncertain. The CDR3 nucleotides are TGTGCCTGGAGGACGGGGACTGGAAACACCATATATTTT. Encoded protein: CAWRTGTGNTIYF. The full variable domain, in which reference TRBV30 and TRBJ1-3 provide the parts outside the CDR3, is SQTIHQWPATLVQPVGSPLSLECTVEGTSNPNLYWYRQAAGRGLQLLFYSVGIGQISSEVPQNLSASRPQDRQFILSSKKLLLSDSGFYLCAWRTGTGNTIYFGEGSWLTVV.